Listed below are T cell receptor beta chains from one sample, sequenced in a study of shared clonotypes between healthy human individuals. Sequencing used immunoSEQ multiplex PCR; TCRdb keeps in-frame clones, though not all of them. This repertoire shows fewer than 850,000 clones, around 90% found once; its top ten account for about 33%. Sequencing input: memory CD8+ T cells from PBMCs. These receptors all stem from a man between 18 and 29 years old in good health. Some clones in this sample may be carry-over from other donors' samples. Both conserved end residues are part of each CDR3. The D gene is left open where the match is weak. Clone size is stated in some rows and not others, as once, few, many or a class when expanded.

j_gene | d_gene | len | v_gene | abundance | CDR3aa | CDR3nt
TRBJ1-6 | NA | 15 | TRBV30 | NA | CAWRWGGSYNSPLHF | TGTGCCTGGAGGTGGGGGGGCTCCTATAATTCACCCCTCCACTTT
TRBJ2-1 | NA | 15 | TRBV27 | NA | CASSLGALAYNEQFF | TGTGCCAGCAGTTTAGGAGCTCTCGCCTACAATGAGCAGTTCTTC
TRBJ2-7 | TRBD2 | 14 | TRBV6-5 | NA | CASSDRGDWYEQYF | TGTGCCAGCAGTGATCGGGGGGATTGGTACGAGCAGTACTTC
TRBJ2-1 | TRBD1 | 16 | TRBV19 | NA | CASSPTGQGIYNEQFF | TGTGCCAGTAGTCCCACCGGACAGGGTATTTACAATGAGCAGTTCTTC
TRBJ2-5 | NA | 14 | TRBV27 | NA | CASSSRPRVETQYF | TGTGCCAGCAGTTCGCGCCCACGGGTAGAGACCCAGTACTTC
TRBJ2-1 | NA | 12 | TRBV29-1 | NA | CSVDGSAREQFF | TGCAGCGTTGACGGCAGCGCCCGTGAGCAGTTCTTC
TRBJ1-2 | NA | 18 | TRBV28 | NA | CAHGNRDIAGLRVYGYTF | TGTGCCCACGGAAATAGGGATATAGCAGGGTTACGAGTATATGGCTACACCTTC
TRBJ1-5 | NA | 15 | TRBV6-5 | few | CASSGGARDNQPQHF | TGTGCCAGCAGCGGGGGGGCGCGGGACAATCAGCCCCAGCATTTT
TRBJ2-1 | NA | 15 | TRBV5-6 | NA | CASSLVAIRNNEQFF | TGTGCCAGCAGCTTGGTAGCAATCCGAAACAATGAGCAGTTCTTC
TRBJ1-2 | TRBD1 | 15 | TRBV7-9 | few | CASSLTTGAPAGYTF | TGTGCCAGCAGCTTAACGACAGGGGCTCCTGCTGGCTACACCTTC
TRBJ1-5 | TRBD1 | 15 | TRBV5-5 | NA | CASSWDSHSNQPQHF | TGTGCCAGCAGCTGGGACAGCCATAGCAATCAGCCCCAGCATTTT
TRBJ2-7 | TRBD2 | 15 | TRBV28 | NA | CASSYGLAGANEQYF | TGTGCCAGCAGTTACGGACTAGCGGGAGCAAACGAGCAGTACTTC
TRBJ2-7 | NA | 11 | TRBV7-8 | NA | CASRMDSEQYF | TGTGCCAGCAGGATGGACAGCGAGCAGTACTTC
TRBJ2-4 | NA | 14 | TRBV27 | NA | CASSLPGAKNIQYF | TGTGCCAGCAGTTTACCGGGGGCAAAAAACATTCAGTACTTC
TRBJ2-1 | NA | 13 | TRBV5-6 | few | CASSLTAWNEQFF | TGTGCCAGCAGCTTGACTGCGTGGAATGAGCAGTTCTTC
TRBJ2-1 | TRBD1 | 15 | TRBV7-2 | once | CASTVRGQGVLEQFF | TGTGCCAGCACCGTCCGTGGGCAGGGGGTTCTTGAGCAGTTCTTC
TRBJ2-1 | NA | 17 | TRBV21-1 | NA | CASSRGDTRRVPNEQFF | TGTGCCAGCAGCAGAGGAGACACTAGAAGGGTCCCCAATGAGCAGTTCTTC
TRBJ2-1 | TRBD2 | 13 | TRBV10-2 | NA | CASSDHGRASQFF | TGCGCCAGCAGTGATCACGGGAGGGCTTCGCAGTTCTTC
TRBJ1-2 | NA | 14 | TRBV6-1 | NA | CASSEMRGEYGYTF | TGTGCCAGCAGTGAAATGAGGGGGGAATATGGCTACACCTTC
TRBJ2-7 | TRBD2 | 15 | TRBV5-4 | NA | CASSEAGGPSYEQYF | TGTGCCAGCAGCGAGGCGGGAGGGCCGTCCTACGAGCAGTACTTC
TRBJ1-4 | NA | 15 | TRBV6-1 | NA | CASSEGFGSDEKLFF | TGTGCCAGCAGTGAAGGGTTTGGGTCGGATGAAAAACTGTTTTTT
TRBJ2-1 | NA | 17 | TRBV15 | NA | CATSRDLRLPGFDEQFF | TGTGCCACCAGCAGAGATCTTCGTCTACCAGGTTTCGATGAGCAGTTCTTC
TRBJ2-2 | NA | 14 | TRBV6-5 | NA | CASSPHPNTGELFF | TGTGCCAGCAGTCCCCACCCTAACACCGGGGAGCTGTTTTTT
TRBJ2-7 | NA | 11 | TRBV9 | few | CASRKAYEQYF | TGTGCCAGCCGAAAAGCCTACGAGCAGTACTTC
TRBJ2-2 | NA | 16 | TRBV23-1 | NA | CASSQEAGTNTGELFF | TGCGCCAGCAGTCAAGAAGCTGGAACCAACACCGGGGAGCTGTTTTTT
TRBJ2-1 | TRBD2 | 16 | TRBV4-2 | once | CASSQEFLAVYNEQFF | TGTGCCAGCAGCCAAGAATTCCTAGCGGTCTACAATGAGCAGTTCTTC
TRBJ2-1 | TRBD1 | 16 | TRBV27 | NA | CASTLMYRGRDNEQFF | TGTGCCAGCACTTTGATGTACAGGGGGCGGGACAATGAGCAGTTCTTC
TRBJ2-1 | TRBD2 | 15 | TRBV27 | NA | CASSPRTSGRDEQFF | TGTGCCAGCAGTCCTCGGACTAGCGGGAGGGATGAGCAGTTCTTC
TRBJ1-2 | NA | 12 | TRBV30 | NA | CAWGWGGYGYTF | TGTGCCTGGGGCTGGGGCGGCTATGGCTACACCTTC
TRBJ2-5 | NA | 17 | TRBV11-2 | NA | CASSLIWVPRDLETQYF | TGTGCCAGCAGCTTAATCTGGGTCCCTAGGGATTTGGAGACCCAGTACTTC
TRBJ2-1 | NA | 18 | TRBV9 | NA | CASSVAGPGSLYYNEQFF | TGTGCCAGCAGCGTAGCGGGGCCCGGCTCTCTCTACTACAATGAGCAGTTCTTC
TRBJ2-7 | TRBD2 | 16 | TRBV7-9 | NA | CASSPSGTSGRDEQYF | TGTGCCAGCAGCCCATCCGGGACTAGCGGGAGAGACGAGCAGTACTTC
TRBJ2-2 | TRBD1 | 16 | TRBV14 | NA | CASSLRTGAPPGELFF | TGTGCCAGCAGCCTACGGACAGGGGCCCCTCCCGGGGAGCTGTTTTTT
TRBJ2-7 | NA | 10 | TRBV20-1 | NA | CSAPDEIQYF | TGCAGTGCCCCCGACGAGATACAGTACTTC
TRBJ2-7 | TRBD1 | 14 | TRBV10-3 | NA | CAIRAGGDGYEQYF | TGTGCCATCAGGGCAGGGGGCGATGGGTACGAGCAGTACTTC
TRBJ2-1 | NA | 13 | TRBV29-1 | NA | CSVVQRTYNEQFF | TGCAGCGTTGTACAGCGAACCTACAATGAGCAGTTCTTC
TRBJ1-5 | NA | 16 | TRBV15 | NA | CATSSPAWRGNQPQHF | TGTGCCACCAGCAGTCCCGCTTGGAGGGGCAATCAGCCCCAGCATTTT
TRBJ2-2 | TRBD1 | 15 | TRBV29-1 | NA | CSAGQGIGNTGELFF | TGCAGCGCTGGACAGGGGATCGGGAACACCGGGGAGCTGTTTTTT
TRBJ2-1 | NA | 15 | TRBV21-1 | NA | CASLRSGETYNEQFF | TGTGCCAGCCTACGTAGCGGTGAGACCTACAATGAGCAGTTCTTC
TRBJ2-5 | NA | 13 | TRBV27 | NA | CASSLNRGETQYF | TGTGCCAGCAGTTTGAACCGAGGAGAGACCCAGTACTTC
TRBJ1-1 | NA | 14 | TRBV28 | once | CASSSYRANTEAFF | TGTGCCAGCAGTTCCTACAGGGCTAACACTGAAGCTTTCTTT
TRBJ2-1 | TRBD2 | 19 | TRBV6-1 | NA | CASSALYVGLAPHYNEQFF | TGTGCCAGCAGTGCCCTGTATGTGGGACTAGCGCCTCACTACAATGAGCAGTTCTTC